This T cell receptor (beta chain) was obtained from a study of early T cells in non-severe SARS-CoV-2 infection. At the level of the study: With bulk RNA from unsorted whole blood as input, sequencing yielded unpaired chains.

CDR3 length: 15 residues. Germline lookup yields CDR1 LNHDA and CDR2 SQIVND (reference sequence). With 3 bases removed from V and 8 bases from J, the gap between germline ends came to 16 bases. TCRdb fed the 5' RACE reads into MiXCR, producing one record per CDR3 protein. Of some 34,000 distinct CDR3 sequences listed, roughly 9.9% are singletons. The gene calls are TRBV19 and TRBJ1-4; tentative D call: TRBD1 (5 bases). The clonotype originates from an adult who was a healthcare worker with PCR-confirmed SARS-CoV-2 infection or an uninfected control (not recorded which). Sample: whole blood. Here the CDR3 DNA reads TGTGCCAGTAGTATCAAAGGGGAGACCGGCGAAAAACTGTTTTTT. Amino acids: CASSIKGETGEKLFF.